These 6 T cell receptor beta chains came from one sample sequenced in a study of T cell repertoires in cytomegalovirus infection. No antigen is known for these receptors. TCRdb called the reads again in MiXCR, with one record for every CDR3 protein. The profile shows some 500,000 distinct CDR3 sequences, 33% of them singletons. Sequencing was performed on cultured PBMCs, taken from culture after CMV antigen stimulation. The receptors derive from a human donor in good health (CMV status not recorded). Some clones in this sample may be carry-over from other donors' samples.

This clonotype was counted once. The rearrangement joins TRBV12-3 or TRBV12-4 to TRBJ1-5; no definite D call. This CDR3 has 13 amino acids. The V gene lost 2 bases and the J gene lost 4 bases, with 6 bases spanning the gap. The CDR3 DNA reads TGTGCCAGCAGTTTATACCAAAATCAGCCCCAGCATTTT. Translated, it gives CASSLYQNQPQHF.

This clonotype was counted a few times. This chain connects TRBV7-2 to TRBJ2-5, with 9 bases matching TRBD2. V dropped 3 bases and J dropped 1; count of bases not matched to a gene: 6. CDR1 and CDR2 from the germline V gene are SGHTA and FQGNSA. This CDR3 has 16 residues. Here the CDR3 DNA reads TGTGCCAGCAGCTTGAGCCTAGCGGGGATCCAAGAGACCCAGTACTTC. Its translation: CASSLSLAGIQETQYF. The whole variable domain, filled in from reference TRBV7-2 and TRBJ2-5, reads GAGVSQSPSNKVTEKGKDVELRCDPISGHTALYWYRQSLGQGLEFLIYFQGNSAPDKSGLPSDRFSAERTGGSVSTLTIQRTQQEDSAVYLCASSLSLAGIQETQYFGPGTRLLVL.

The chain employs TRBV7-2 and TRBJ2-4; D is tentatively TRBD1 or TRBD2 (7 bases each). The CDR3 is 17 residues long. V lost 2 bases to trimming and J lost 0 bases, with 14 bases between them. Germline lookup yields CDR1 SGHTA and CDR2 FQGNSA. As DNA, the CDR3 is TGTGCCAGCAGCTTAATGACAGGGAGGGTAGCCAAAAACATTCAGTACTTC. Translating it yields CASSLMTGRVAKNIQYF.

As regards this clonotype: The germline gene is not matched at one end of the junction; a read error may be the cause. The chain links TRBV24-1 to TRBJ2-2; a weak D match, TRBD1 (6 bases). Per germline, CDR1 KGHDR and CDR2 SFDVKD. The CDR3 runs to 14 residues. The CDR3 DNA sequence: TGTGTCACCAGTGGACAGCACGACACCGGGGAGCTGTTTTTT. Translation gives CVTSGQHDTGELFF.

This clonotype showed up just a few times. CDR3 DNA: TGTGCCAGCAGTCCAAGCGGGAGGAATTACAATGAGCAGTTCTTC. It codes for CASSPSGRNYNEQFF. This chain uses TRBV6-2 or TRBV6-3 with TRBJ2-1, with 9 bases fitting TRBD2. This CDR3 region has 15 residues. In germline, CDR1 is MNHEY, CDR2 SVGEGT. After removal of 5 bases from V and 4 bases from J, the junction contained 6 bases not matched to a gene.

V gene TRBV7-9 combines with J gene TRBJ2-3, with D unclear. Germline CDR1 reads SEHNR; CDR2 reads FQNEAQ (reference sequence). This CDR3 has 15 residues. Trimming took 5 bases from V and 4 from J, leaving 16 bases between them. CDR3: CASSTTGAPPDTQYF. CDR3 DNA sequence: TGTGCCAGCAGCACCACGGGCGCGCCACCAGATACGCAGTATTTT.